The present T cell receptor (beta chain) was sequenced within a study of cytomegalovirus exposure and HLA in healthy donors. Study observations and caveats: Clonal expansion, a later analysis showed, was greater in HLA-associated TCR beta chains than in equally common others. Later on, an analysis found that several of the most significant clusters appeared to be linked to common viral pathogens, which included parvovirus B19.

Germline V gene sequence: CDR1 WSHSY, CDR2 SAAADI. J was trimmed by 2 bases and V by 6 bases; bases with no gene match: 1. The CDR3 spans 13 residues. Notes on this clone: The target antigen is unknown.

Both 60 Vbeta primers and 13 Jbeta primers went into the PCR. TCRdb's table, derived via immunoSEQ multiplex PCR, lists solely in-frame clones and lacks some. The table lists around 140,000 clones, with around 0.96% in the top ten. The V and J genes are TRBV10-2 and TRBJ2-3, with 8 bases that match TRBD1. The source is a male donor in good health and CMV-seronegative. Sequencing used PBMCs. The CDR3 DNA reads as TGCGCCAGCAGGGGACAGGTCACAGATACGCAGTATTTT. It codes for CASRGQVTDTQYF.